These 18 T cell receptor beta chains were all obtained from the same sample, sequenced in a study of a mutant IDH1 vaccine in newly diagnosed glioma. Using immunoSEQ multiplex PCR, the repertoire was profiled, and TCRdb retains in-frame clones only, with some absent. The table has about 94,000 clones, around nine tenths seen once; the top ten hold 0.77%. Time point noted: week 47, end of study. Vaccination comprised doses that each held 300 ug of mutant IDH1 20-mer peptide, plus topical imiquimod. Their recognized antigens are unknown. The starting material was PBMCs, obtained from a glioma patient whose treatment included an IDH1 peptide vaccine. Receptor source: a woman in her 50s with glioma.

CDR3 coding DNA: TGTGCCAGCAGCCTAGCGCTTAAATACAATGAGCAGTTCTTC. This codes for CASSLALKYNEQFF. V and J are TRBV5-4 and TRBJ2-1, with D perhaps matching TRBD2 (6 bases). V was trimmed by 4 bases and J by 4 bases, leaving 12 bases between them. The CDR3 consists of 14 residues. CDR1 SGHNT and CDR2 YYREEE come from the germline V gene (reference sequence).

The gene calls are TRBV28 and TRBJ1-4; TRBD1 matches 10 bases. V lost 11 bases, J lost 6 bases, and 6 bases stayed unmatched. The germline gives CDR1 MDHEN, CDR2 SYDVKM. The CDR3 sequence is 13 residues long. The CDR3 DNA reads TGTGCCGCGGGACAGGGGACTGATGAAAAACTGTTTTTT. Translated, it gives CAAGQGTDEKLFF.

The rearrangement joins TRBV2 to TRBJ1-2; no clear D. Germline CDR1 reads SNHLY; CDR2 reads FYNNEI. The CDR3 covers 12 residues. Trimming took off 3 bases at V and 2 bases at J, with 4 bases between the two ends. CDR3 sequence reads: CASSDGNYGYTF. The CDR3 bases are TGTGCCAGCAGTGACGGAAACTATGGCTACACCTTC.

V usage is TRBV6-1 and J usage is TRBJ2-7; 7 bases fit TRBD1. Germline V CDR1 and CDR2: MNHNS, SASEGT. The ends lost 10 bases at V and 6 bases at J; junction bases unmatched: 9. CDR3 length equals 12 residues. For the CDR3, the DNA is TGTGCCACCACATGGACAGGTACCGAGCAGTACTTC. Amino acid sequence: CATTWTGTEQYF.

The chain has TRBV5-6 and TRBJ2-1; 9 bases are a match to TRBD2. Trimming cost V 4 bases and J 5 bases; bases outside gene matches: 1. The CDR3 has 13 residues. Germline assignment: CDR1 SGHDT and CDR2 YYEEEE. The CDR3 nucleotides read TGTGCCAGCAGCCGGACTAGCGACAATGAGCAGTTCTTC. Protein: CASSRTSDNEQFF.

This clone appeared a single time. This chain uses TRBV30 with TRBJ2-5; D not certain. From germline, CDR1 is GTSNPN and CDR2 SVGIG (reference sequence). The CDR3 spans 15 residues. Trimming took 3 bases from V and 1 from J, leaving 15 bases between them. The CDR3 protein is CAWSRSEQSQETQYF. CDR3 nucleotides: TGTGCCTGGAGCCGGAGCGAACAAAGCCAAGAGACCCAGTACTTC.

The chain combines TRBV9 with TRBJ2-7, with no clear D. Germline assignment: CDR1 SGDLS and CDR2 YYNGEE. CDR3 length equals 12 residues. Trimming took 6 bases from V and 6 from J, leaving 13 bases between them. The CDR3 coding sequence is TGTGCCAGCACGAACAAGGGCGGCGAGCAGTACTTC. Its translation is CASTNKGGEQYF.

The V call is TRBV7-9, the J call TRBJ2-3; D is unclear. The CDR3 is made up of 14 amino acids. Germline values: CDR1 SEHNR, CDR2 FQNEAQ (reference sequence). V was pared by 5 bases and J by 4 bases, with 13 bases between. The CDR3 DNA follows: TGTGCCAGCAGCCCCACAGAAGTCCCAGATACGCAGTATTTT. Translation gives CASSPTEVPDTQYF.

V is TRBV19 and J is TRBJ1-1; weak D call: TRBD1 (5 bases). This CDR3 comprises 17 residues. Trimming left V 6 bases short and J 7 bases short, with 27 bases between. Germline values: CDR1 LNHDA, CDR2 SQIVND (reference sequence). This chain's CDR3 is CASSHFGGGLAAFEAFF. The CDR3 nucleotides are TGTGCCAGTAGCCATTTTGGGGGGGGACTGGCAGCTTTTGAAGCTTTCTTT.

The CDR3 region has the DNA TGCGCCAGCAGCTTGTCGGAGCAGGGGTTACCCGGGGATACGCAGTATTTT. This encodes CASSLSEQGLPGDTQYF. The V and J genes are TRBV5-1 and TRBJ2-3; TRBD1 is a possible D gene (6 bases). Germline lookup yields CDR1 SGHRS and CDR2 YFSETQ. The CDR3 is 17 amino acids. The germline V and J ends were trimmed by 1 base and 6 bases, with 21 bases remaining between them.

The chain combines TRBV15 with TRBJ2-7, with 10 nucleotides matching TRBD2. Trimming took 1 base from V and 0 from J; bases not matched to a gene: 3. CDR3 length: 16 amino acids. Germline CDR1 LNHNV, CDR2 YYDKDF (reference sequence). Here the CDR3 DNA reads TGTGCCACCAGCAGAGGAGCGGGAGGGGCCTCCTACGAGCAGTACTTC. This gives the protein CATSRGAGGASYEQYF.

The chain joins TRBV19 to TRBJ2-2; D not resolved. Germline V gene lookup returns CDR1 LNHDA and CDR2 SQIVND (reference sequence). The V and J ends lost 5 bases and 1 base respectively, with 5 bases between them. This CDR3 is built from 13 residues. For the CDR3, the DNA is TGTGCCAGTAGTCCCCGGAACACCGGGGAGCTGTTTTTT. Translating gives CASSPRNTGELFF.

This chain connects TRBV28 to TRBJ2-7; D is undetermined. Germline CDR1 reads MDHEN; CDR2 reads SYDVKM. V lost 3 bases and J lost 5, with 8 bases in between. CDR3 length: 12 amino acids. CDR3 sequence (DNA): TGTGCCAGCAGTTTTGTGGGTAACGAGCAGTACTTC. Amino acids: CASSFVGNEQYF. The full variable domain, with the rest looked up from reference TRBV28 and TRBJ2-7, is DVKVTQSSRYLVKRTGEKVFLECVQDMDHENMFWYRQDPGLGLRLIYFSYDVKMKEKGDIPEGYSVSREKKERFSLILESASTNQTSMYLCASSFVGNEQYFGPGTRLTVT.

V gene TRBV10-3 combines with J gene TRBJ1-2; TRBD1 might be the D (5 bases). CDR1 ENHRY and CDR2 SYGVKD come from the germline V gene. This CDR3 is built from 12 residues. Trimming stripped 3 bases from V and 8 bases from J, with 10 bases between. As DNA, the CDR3 is TGTGCCATCAGTGATTTGGGGGTCGGCTACACCTTC. Translating gives CAISDLGVGYTF.

The chain employs TRBV5-1 and TRBJ2-7; 13 nucleotides match TRBD2. Germline V gene data show CDR1 as SGHRS and CDR2 as YFSETQ. The CDR3 has 14 residues. The ends lost 5 bases at V and 5 bases at J; junction bases unmatched: 4. CDR3 coding DNA: TGCGCCAGCAGTCATACTAGCGGGAGGGACGAGCAGTACTTC. Its protein product is CASSHTSGRDEQYF.

This chain uses TRBV21-1 with TRBJ2-3; the listed D gene, TRBD2, was not tested against the DNA. TRBV21-1 is reported as a pseudogene. This CDR3 comprises 15 residues. The CDR3 here is CASEELAGPTDTQYF. CDR3 sequence (DNA): TGTGCCAGCGAGGAGTTAGCGGGACCCACAGATACGCAGTATTTT.

This clone is a singleton in its sample. The rearrangement joins TRBV27 to TRBJ1-5, with D hard to call. This CDR3 has 13 residues. Trimming cost V 6 bases and J 5 bases, with 11 bases left between them. CDR1 is MNHEY and CDR2 is SMNVEV in the germline V gene (reference sequence). The CDR3 protein is CASRSTDYQPQHF. In DNA, the CDR3 is TGTGCCAGCAGATCAACAGATTATCAGCCCCAGCATTTT.

The V call is TRBV2, the J call TRBJ2-7, with D unresolved. The CDR3 loop spans 12 amino acids. Trimming removed 5 bases at V and 9 bases at J, with 14 bases between. Germline lookup yields CDR1 SNHLY and CDR2 FYNNEI. The CDR3 DNA reads TGTGCCAGCAGTAGGATTCCCCTTGGGCAGTACTTC. Translating gives CASSRIPLGQYF.